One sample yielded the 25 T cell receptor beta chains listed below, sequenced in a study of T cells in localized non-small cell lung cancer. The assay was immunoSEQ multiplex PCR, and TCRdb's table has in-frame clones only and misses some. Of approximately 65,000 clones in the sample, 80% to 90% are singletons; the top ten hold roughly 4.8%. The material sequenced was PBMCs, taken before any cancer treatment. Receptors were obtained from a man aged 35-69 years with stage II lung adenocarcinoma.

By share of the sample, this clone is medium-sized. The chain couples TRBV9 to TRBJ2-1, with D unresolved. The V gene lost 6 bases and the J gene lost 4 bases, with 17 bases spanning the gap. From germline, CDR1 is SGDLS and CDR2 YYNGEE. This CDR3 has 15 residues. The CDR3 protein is CASTPNTYSYNEQFF. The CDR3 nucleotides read TGTGCCAGCACCCCTAACACTTACTCTTACAATGAGCAGTTCTTC.

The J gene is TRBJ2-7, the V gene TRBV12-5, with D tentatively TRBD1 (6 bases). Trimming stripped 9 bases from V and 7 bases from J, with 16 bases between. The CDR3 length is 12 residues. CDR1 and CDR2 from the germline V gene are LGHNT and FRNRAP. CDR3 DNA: TGTGCTAGCGCCCGAACAACAGGGGAGCAGTACTTC. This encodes CASARTTGEQYF.

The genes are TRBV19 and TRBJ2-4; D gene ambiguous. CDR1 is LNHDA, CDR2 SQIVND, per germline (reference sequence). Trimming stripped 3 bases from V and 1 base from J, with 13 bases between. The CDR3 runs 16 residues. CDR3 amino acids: CASSMAKVGAKNIQYF. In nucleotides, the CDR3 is TGTGCCAGTAGTATGGCTAAGGTTGGCGCCAAAAACATTCAGTACTTC.

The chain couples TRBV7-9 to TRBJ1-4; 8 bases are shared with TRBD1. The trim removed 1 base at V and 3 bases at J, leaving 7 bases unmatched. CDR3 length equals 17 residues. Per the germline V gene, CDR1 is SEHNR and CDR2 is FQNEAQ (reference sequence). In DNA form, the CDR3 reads TGTGCCAGCAGCTTAGTGACCCAGGGGGCAGCTAATGAAAAACTGTTTTTT. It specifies CASSLVTQGAANEKLFF.

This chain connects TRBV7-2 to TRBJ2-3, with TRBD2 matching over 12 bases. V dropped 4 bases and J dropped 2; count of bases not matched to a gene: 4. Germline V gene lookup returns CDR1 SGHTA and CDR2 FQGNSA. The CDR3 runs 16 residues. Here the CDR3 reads CASSSRLAGVTDTQYF. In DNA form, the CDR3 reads TGTGCCAGCAGCTCGAGACTAGCGGGAGTCACAGATACGCAGTATTTT.

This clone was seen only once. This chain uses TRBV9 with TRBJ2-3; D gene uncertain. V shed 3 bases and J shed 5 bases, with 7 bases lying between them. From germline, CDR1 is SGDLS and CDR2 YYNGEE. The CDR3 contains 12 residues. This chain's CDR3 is CASSGLRDTQYF. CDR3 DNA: TGTGCCAGCAGCGGCCTGCGAGATACGCAGTATTTT.

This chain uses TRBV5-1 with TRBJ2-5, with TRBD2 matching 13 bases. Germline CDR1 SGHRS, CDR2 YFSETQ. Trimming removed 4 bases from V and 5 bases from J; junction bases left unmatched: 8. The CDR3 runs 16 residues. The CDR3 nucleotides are TGCGCCAGCAGCCCGGGGACTAGCGGGATTGGGGAGACCCAGTACTTC. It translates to CASSPGTSGIGETQYF.

This chain's CDR3 is CASSEDFILSGANVLTF. The CDR3 coding sequence is TGTGCCAGCAGTGAGGACTTTATTTTATCTGGGGCCAACGTCCTGACTTTC. The chain couples TRBV25-1 to TRBJ2-6; D perhaps matches TRBD2 (5 bases). The CDR3 spans 17 residues. Germline CDR1 and CDR2: MGHDK and SYGVNS. V gave up 3 bases and J gave up 1 base, with 13 bases separating them.

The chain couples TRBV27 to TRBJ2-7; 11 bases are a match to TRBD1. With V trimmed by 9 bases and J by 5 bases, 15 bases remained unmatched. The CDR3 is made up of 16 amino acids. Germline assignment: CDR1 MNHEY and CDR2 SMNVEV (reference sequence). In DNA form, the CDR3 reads TGTGCCAGTAAAAGGGACAGGGGGGCTTTTAGGAACGAGCAGTACTTC. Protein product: CASKRDRGAFRNEQYF.

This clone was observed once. CDR3 sequence: CASSVDPQQGYGYTF. In DNA form, the CDR3 reads TGTGCCAGCAGCGTAGACCCACAACAGGGCTATGGCTACACCTTC. The rearrangement joins TRBV9 to TRBJ1-2; a possible D gene is TRBD1 (6 bases). Per the germline V gene, CDR1 is SGDLS and CDR2 is YYNGEE. CDR3 size: 15 residues. Deletions cut 0 bases from V and 4 bases from J, with 13 bases between.

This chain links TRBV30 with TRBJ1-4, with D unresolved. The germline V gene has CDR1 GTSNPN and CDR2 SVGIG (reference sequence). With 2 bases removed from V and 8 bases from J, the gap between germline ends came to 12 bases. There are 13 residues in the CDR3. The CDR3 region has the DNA TGTGCCTGGAGTCTATCGTCGACCGAAAAACTGTTTTTT. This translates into CAWSLSSTEKLFF.

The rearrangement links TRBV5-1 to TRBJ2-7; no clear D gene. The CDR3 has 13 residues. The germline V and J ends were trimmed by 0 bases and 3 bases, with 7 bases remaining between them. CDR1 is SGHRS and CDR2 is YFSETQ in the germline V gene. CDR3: CASSLDGIYEQYF. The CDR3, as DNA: TGCGCCAGCAGCTTGGATGGGATCTACGAGCAGTACTTC.

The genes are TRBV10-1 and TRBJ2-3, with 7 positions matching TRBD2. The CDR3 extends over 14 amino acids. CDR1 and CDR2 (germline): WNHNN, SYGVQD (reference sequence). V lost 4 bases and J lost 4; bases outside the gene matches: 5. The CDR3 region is CASSVRGTADTQYF. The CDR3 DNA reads TGCGCCAGCAGTGTGCGGGGGACCGCAGATACGCAGTATTTT.

CDR3 sequence (DNA): TGTGCCAGCAGCCTATATAGCAATCAGCCCCAGCATTTT. Its protein product is CASSLYSNQPQHF. The chain links TRBV2 to TRBJ1-5; D gene unclear. CDR1 is SNHLY, CDR2 FYNNEI, per germline. Trimming left V 6 bases short and J 0 bases short, with 6 bases between. The CDR3 covers 13 residues.

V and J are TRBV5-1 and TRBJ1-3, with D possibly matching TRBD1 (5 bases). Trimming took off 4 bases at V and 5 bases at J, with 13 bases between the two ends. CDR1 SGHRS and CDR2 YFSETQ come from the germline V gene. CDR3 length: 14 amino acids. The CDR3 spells CASSLGTARNTIYF. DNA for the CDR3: TGCGCCAGCAGCCTCGGGACGGCCAGAAACACCATATATTTT. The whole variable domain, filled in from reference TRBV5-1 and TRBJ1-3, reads KAGVTQTPRYLIKTRGQQVTLSCSPISGHRSVSWYQQTPGQGLQFLFEYFSETQRNKGNFPGRFSGRQFSNSRSEMNVSTLELGDSALYLCASSLGTARNTIYFGEGSWLTVV.

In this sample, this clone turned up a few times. CDR3 region: CSVIRGLGTEAFF. The CDR3 DNA sequence: TGCAGCGTCATTAGGGGGCTTGGCACTGAAGCTTTCTTT. V usage is TRBV29-1 and J usage is TRBJ1-1; 7 nucleotides match TRBD1. The germline V gene encodes CDR1 SQVTM and CDR2 ANQGSEA. With V trimmed by 6 bases and J by 4 bases, 8 bases remained unmatched. CDR3 length: 13 residues.

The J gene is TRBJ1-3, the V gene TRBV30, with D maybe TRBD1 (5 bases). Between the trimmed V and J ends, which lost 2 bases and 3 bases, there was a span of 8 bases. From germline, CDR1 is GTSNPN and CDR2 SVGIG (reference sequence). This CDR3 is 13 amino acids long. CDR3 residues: CAWSMGVGNTIYF. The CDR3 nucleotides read TGTGCCTGGAGTATGGGGGTTGGAAACACCATATATTTT.

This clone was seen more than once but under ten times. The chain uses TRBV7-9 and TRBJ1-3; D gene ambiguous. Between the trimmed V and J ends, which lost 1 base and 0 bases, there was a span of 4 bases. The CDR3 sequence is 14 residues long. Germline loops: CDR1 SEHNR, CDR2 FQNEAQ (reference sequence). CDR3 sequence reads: CASSLDVSGNTIYF. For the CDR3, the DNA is TGTGCCAGCAGCTTAGACGTCTCTGGAAACACCATATATTTT.

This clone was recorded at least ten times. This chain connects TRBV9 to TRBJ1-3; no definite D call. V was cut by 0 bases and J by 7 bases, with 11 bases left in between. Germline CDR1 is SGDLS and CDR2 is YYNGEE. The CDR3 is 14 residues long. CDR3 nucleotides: TGTGCCAGCAGCGTAGGGACCGTTGGGAACACCATATATTTT. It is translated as CASSVGTVGNTIYF. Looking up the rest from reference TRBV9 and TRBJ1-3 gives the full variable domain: DSGVTQTPKHLITATGQRVTLRCSPRSGDLSVYWYQQSLDQGLQFLIQYYNGEERAKGNILERFSAQQFPDLHSELNLSSLELGDSALYFCASSVGTVGNTIYFGEGSWLTVV.

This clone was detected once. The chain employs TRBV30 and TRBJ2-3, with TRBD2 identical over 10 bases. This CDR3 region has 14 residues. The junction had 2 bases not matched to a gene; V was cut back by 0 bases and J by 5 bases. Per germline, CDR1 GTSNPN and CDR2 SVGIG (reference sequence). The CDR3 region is CAWSVRTSGDTQYF. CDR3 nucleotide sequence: TGTGCCTGGAGTGTTAGGACTAGCGGAGATACGCAGTATTTT.

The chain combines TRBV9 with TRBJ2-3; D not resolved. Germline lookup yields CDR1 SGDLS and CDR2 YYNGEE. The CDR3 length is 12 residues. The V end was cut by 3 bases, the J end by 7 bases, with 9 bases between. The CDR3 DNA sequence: TGTGCCAGCAGCGCAAGTCGGAATACGCAGTATTTT. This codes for CASSASRNTQYF.

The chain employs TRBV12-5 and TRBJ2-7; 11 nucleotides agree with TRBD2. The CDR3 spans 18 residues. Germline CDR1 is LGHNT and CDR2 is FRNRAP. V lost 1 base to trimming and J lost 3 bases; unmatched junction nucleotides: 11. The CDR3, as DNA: TGTGCTAGTGGTTTGGAAACTAGCGGGAGCTTCTGGGGCTACGAGCAGTACTTC. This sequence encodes CASGLETSGSFWGYEQYF.

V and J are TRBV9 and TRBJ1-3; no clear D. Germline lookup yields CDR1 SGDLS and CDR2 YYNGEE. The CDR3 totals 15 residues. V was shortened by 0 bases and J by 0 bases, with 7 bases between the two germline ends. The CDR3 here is CASSVGSNSGNTIYF. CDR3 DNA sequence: TGTGCCAGCAGCGTAGGAAGTAACTCTGGAAACACCATATATTTT.

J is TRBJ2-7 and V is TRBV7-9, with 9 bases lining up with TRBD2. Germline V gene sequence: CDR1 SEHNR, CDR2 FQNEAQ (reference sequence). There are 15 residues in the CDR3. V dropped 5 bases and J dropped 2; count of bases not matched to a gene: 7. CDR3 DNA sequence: TGTGCCAGCAGCCACCGACTAGCGGATCCCTACGAGCAGTACTTC. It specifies CASSHRLADPYEQYF.

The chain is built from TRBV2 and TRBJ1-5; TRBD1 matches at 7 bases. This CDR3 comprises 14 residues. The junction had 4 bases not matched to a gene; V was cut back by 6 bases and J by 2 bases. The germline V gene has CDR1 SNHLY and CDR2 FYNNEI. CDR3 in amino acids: CASSRQGGNQPQHF. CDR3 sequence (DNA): TGTGCCAGCAGCCGACAGGGTGGCAATCAGCCCCAGCATTTT.